This T cell receptor (beta chain) was identified during a study of blood T cell repertoires in COVID-19. The V gene's germline CDR1 is KGHDR and CDR2 SFDVKD. V dropped 5 bases and J dropped 5; count of bases not matched to a gene: 7. The CDR3 spans 16 residues. Sequencing used immunoSEQ multiplex PCR; TCRdb keeps in-frame clones, though not all of them. The profile shows roughly 230,000 clones, roughly 86% of them singletons. The rearrangement uses TRBV24-1 and TRBJ2-3; TRBD2 matches 12 bases. The source material was peripheral blood. The TCR comes from a human donor in a cohort sampled during active COVID-19. The CDR3 DNA follows: TGTGCCACCAGTGTATCTAGCGGGGGGGCCCGAGATACGCAGTATTTT. Its protein product is CATSVSSGGARDTQYF.